This T cell receptor beta chain emerged from a study of identical twins. In TCRdb, the 5' RACE reads were re-called with MiXCR into one record per CDR3 protein. The sample carries approximately 700,000 distinct CDR3 sequences, approximately 6% recorded once. Germline V gives CDR1 LGHDT, CDR2 YNNKEL (reference sequence). The CDR3 has 15 residues. V shed 7 bases and J 7 bases; nucleotides not matched to a gene: 11. This chain links TRBV3-1 with TRBJ2-1; TRBD2 agrees at 9 bases. The sample comprised naive T cells sorted from blood. The source is a man between 18 and 35 years old in good health. CDR3 residues: CASIGPAGGRNEQFF. The DNA for the CDR3 is TGTGCCAGCATAGGACCGGCGGGAGGGAGGAATGAGCAGTTCTTC.